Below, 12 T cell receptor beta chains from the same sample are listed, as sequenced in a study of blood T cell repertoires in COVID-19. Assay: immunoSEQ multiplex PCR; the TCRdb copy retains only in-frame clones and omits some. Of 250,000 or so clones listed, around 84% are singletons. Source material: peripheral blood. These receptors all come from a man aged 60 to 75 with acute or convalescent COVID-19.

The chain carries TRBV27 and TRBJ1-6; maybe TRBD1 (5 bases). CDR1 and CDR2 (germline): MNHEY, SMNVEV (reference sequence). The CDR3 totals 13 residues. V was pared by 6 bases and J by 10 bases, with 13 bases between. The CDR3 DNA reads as TGTGCCAGCAGGCTCAGGGAGGCCTCACCCCTCCACTTT. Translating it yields CASRLREASPLHF.

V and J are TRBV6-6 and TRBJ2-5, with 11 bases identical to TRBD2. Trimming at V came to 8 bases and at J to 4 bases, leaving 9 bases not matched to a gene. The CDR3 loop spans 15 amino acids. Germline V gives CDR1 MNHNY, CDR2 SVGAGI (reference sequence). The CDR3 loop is CASALAGGVGETQYF. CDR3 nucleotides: TGTGCCAGCGCGCTAGCGGGAGGAGTAGGAGAGACCCAGTACTTC.

The CDR3 loop is CASSRPGTAEAFF. The CDR3 DNA follows: TGTGCCAGCAGCCGACCTGGGACAGCCGAAGCTTTCTTT. This chain joins TRBV27 and TRBJ1-1; 7 bases line up with TRBD1. V was pared by 6 bases and J by 8 bases, with 9 bases of the junction left unmatched. From germline, CDR1 is MNHEY and CDR2 SMNVEV (reference sequence). This CDR3 is built from 13 residues.

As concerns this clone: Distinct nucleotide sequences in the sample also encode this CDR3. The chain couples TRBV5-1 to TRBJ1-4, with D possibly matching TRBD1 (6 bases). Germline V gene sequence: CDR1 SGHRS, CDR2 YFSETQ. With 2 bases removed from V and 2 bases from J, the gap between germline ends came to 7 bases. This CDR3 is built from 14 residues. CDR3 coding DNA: TGCGCCAGCAGCTTACAGGGTACTAATGAAAAACTGTTTTTT. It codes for CASSLQGTNEKLFF. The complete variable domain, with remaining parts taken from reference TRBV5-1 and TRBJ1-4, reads KAGVTQTPRYLIKTRGQQVTLSCSPISGHRSVSWYQQTPGQGLQFLFEYFSETQRNKGNFPGRFSGRQFSNSRSEMNVSTLELGDSALYLCASSLQGTNEKLFFGSGTQLSVL.

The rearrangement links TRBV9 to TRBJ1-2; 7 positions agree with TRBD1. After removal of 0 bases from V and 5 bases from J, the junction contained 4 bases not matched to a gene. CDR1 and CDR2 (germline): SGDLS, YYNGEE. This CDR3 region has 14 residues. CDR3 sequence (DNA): TGTGCCAGCAGCGTAGGCGGGACAGCATATGGCTACACCTTC. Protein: CASSVGGTAYGYTF.

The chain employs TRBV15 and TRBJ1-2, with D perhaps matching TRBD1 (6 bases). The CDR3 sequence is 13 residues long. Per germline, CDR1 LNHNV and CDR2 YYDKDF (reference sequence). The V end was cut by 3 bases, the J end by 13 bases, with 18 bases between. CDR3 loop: CATSRSPGQSATF. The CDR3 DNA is TGTGCCACCAGCAGGTCCCCTGGACAGTCCGCCACCTTC. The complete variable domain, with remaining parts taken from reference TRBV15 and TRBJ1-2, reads DAMVIQNPRYQVTQFGKPVTLSCSQTLNHNVMYWYQQKSSQAPKLLFHYYDKDFNNEADTPDNFQSRRPNTSFCFLDIRSPGLGDTAMYLCATSRSPGQSATFGSGTRLTVV.

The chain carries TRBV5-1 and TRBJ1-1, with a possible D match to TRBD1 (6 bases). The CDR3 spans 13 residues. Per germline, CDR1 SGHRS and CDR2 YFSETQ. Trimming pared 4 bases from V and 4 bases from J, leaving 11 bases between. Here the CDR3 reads CASSAGESTEAFF. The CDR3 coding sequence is TGCGCCAGCAGCGCAGGGGAGAGCACTGAAGCTTTCTTT. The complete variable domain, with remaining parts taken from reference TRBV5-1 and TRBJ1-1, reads KAGVTQTPRYLIKTRGQQVTLSCSPISGHRSVSWYQQTPGQGLQFLFEYFSETQRNKGNFPGRFSGRQFSNSRSEMNVSTLELGDSALYLCASSAGESTEAFFGQGTRLTVV.

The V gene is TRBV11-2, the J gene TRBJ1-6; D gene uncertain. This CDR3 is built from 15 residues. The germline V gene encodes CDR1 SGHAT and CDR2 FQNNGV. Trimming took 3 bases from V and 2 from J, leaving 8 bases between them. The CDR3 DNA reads TGTGCCAGCAGCTTCCGGAGCACCTATAATTCACCCCTCCACTTT. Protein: CASSFRSTYNSPLHF.

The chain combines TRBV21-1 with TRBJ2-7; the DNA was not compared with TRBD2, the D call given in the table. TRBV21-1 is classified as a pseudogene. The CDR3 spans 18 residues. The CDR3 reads CASSKGASGSNNFLEQYF. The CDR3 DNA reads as TGTGCCAGCAGCAAAGGGGCTAGCGGGAGTAATAATTTCCTCGAGCAGTACTTC.

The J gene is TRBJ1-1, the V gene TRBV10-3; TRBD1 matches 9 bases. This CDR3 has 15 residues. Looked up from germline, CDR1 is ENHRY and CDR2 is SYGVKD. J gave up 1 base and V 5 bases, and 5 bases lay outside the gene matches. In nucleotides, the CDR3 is TGTGCCATCAGTCCGGGACAGGGTAGGAACACTGAAGCTTTCTTT. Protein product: CAISPGQGRNTEAFF.

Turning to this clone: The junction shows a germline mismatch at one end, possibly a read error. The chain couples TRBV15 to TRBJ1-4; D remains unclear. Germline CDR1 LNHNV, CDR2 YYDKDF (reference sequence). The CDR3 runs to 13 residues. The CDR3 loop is CATTQSSNEKLFF. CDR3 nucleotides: TGTGCCACCACCCAATCTTCTAACGAAAAACTGTTTTTT.

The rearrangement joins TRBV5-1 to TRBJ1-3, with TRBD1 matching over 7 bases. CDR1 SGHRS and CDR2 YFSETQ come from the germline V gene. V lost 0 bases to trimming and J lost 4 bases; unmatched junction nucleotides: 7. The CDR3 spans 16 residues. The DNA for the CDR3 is TGCGCCAGCAGCTTGGAAGCAGGGGGTTCCGGAAACACCATATATTTT. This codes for CASSLEAGGSGNTIYF.